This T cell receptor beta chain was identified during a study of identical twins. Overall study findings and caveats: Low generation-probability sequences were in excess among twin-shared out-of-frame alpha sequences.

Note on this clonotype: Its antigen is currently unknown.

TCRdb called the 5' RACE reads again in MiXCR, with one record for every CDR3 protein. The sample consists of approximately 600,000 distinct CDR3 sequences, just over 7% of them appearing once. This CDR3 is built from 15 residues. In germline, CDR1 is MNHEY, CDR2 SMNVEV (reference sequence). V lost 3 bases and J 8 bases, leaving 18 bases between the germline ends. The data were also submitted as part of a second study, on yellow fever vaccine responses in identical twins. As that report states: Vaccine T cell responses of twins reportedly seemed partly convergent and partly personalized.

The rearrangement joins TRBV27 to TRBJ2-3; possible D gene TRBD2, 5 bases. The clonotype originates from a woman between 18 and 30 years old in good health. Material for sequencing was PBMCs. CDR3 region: CASSLYQDWASTQYF. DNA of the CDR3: TGTGCCAGCAGTTTGTATCAGGACTGGGCGAGTACGCAGTATTTT.